This is a list of T cell receptor beta chains from one sample in a study of vaccination and CD4 T cells after COVID-19. These receptors have no identified antigens. TCRdb fed the PCR reads into MiXCR, producing one record per CDR3 protein. The sample yields 15,000 or so distinct CDR3 sequences, 50% to 65% seen once. The sample consisted of CD4+ T cells from blood, cultured in vitro, taken before SARS-CoV-2 vaccination. Source of these receptors: a human donor who had recovered from COVID-19. CDR3s include the opening cysteine and the closing phenylalanine or tryptophan. Each record gives: J gene, V gene, clone size, D gene, CDR3 protein, CDR3 DNA. The D gene is left open where the match is weak. A clone size is listed for some rows: how often the clone was seen (once, few, many), or a class if it is expanded.

TRBJ2-4 TRBV20-1 few - CSARESAAIVGLGKNIQYF TGCAGTGCTAGAGAATCGGCAGCAATAGTCGGTTTGGGCAAAAACATTCAGTACTTC
TRBJ2-7 TRBV20-1 few TRBD1 CSAGQGSSYEQYF TGCAGTGCTGGACAGGGAAGCTCCTACGAGCAGTACTTC
TRBJ1-1 TRBV2 - - CASSVRGVYTEAFF TGTGCCAGCAGTGTTCGGGGAGTGTACACTGAAGCTTTCTTT
TRBJ2-1 TRBV24-1 - - CATSAHSRDNEQFF TGTGCCACCAGTGCTCACTCCCGGGACAACGAGCAGTTCTTC
TRBJ2-5 TRBV10-3 few - CAIGRDPREAQYF TGTGCCATCGGCCGGGACCCAAGAGAGGCCCAGTACTTC
TRBJ2-3 TRBV6-1 - TRBD1 CASEGGTGSTDTQYF TGTGCCAGCGAGGGGGGGACAGGGTCGACAGATACGCAGTATTTT
TRBJ1-5 TRBV19 - - CATSGRTSNQPQHF TGTGCCACCTCAGGGAGGACTTCCAATCAGCCCCAGCATTTT
TRBJ2-3 TRBV27 - TRBD2 CASSLYVETSGSLTDTQYF TGTGCCAGCAGTTTATATGTGGAGACTAGCGGGAGTCTCACAGATACGCAGTATTTT
TRBJ1-2 TRBV28 - - CASTKSEAGNYGYTF TGTGCCAGCACCAAATCGGAGGCTGGGAACTATGGCTACACCTTC
TRBJ2-7 TRBV7-8 - - CASSLEPSPSYEQYF TGTGCCAGCAGCTTAGAACCGAGCCCCTCCTACGAGCAGTACTTC
TRBJ2-5 TRBV5-8 - - CASSLEPHSMPHQETQYF TGTGCCAGCAGCTTGGAGCCCCACAGTATGCCCCACCAAGAGACCCAGTACTTC
TRBJ2-2 TRBV20-1 once TRBD1 CSAGSRGPTGELFF TGCAGTGCTGGGAGCAGGGGGCCTACCGGGGAGCTGTTTTTT
TRBJ2-2 TRBV20-1 - TRBD2 CSARTSGRIGELFF TGCAGTGCTAGGACTAGCGGGAGGATCGGGGAGCTGTTTTTT
TRBJ1-5 TRBV28 - TRBD1 CASSSPQGGPQHF TGTGCCAGCAGTTCCCCCCAGGGGGGGCCCCAGCATTTT
TRBJ1-1 TRBV7-5 - - CISEGGNPMNTEAFF TGTATCTCTGAGGGGGGGAATCCCATGAACACTGAAGCTTTCTTT
TRBJ1-1 TRBV20-1 few - CSARGVNTEAFF TGCAGTGCTAGAGGGGTCAACACTGAAGCTTTCTTT
TRBJ1-6 TRBV20-1 few - CSGEGDSTNSPLHF TGCAGTGGGGAAGGCGACAGTACCAATTCACCCCTCCACTTT
TRBJ1-2 TRBV7-2 few - CASSFSVQGARDGYTF TGTGCCAGCAGCTTCTCAGTACAGGGTGCGAGGGATGGCTACACCTTC
TRBJ2-2 TRBV7-8 - TRBD1 CASSSRDRANTGELFF TGTGCCAGCAGCTCTCGGGACAGGGCGAACACCGGGGAGCTGTTTTTT
TRBJ2-6 TRBV10-3 - - CAIRGSSSGANVLTF TGTGCCATCAGAGGAAGCAGCTCTGGGGCCAACGTCCTGACTTTC
TRBJ1-2 TRBV4-3 - - CASSRAAASGAIYGYTF TGCGCCAGCAGCCGAGCGGCTGCGTCGGGCGCTATCTATGGCTACACCTTC
TRBJ2-3 TRBV14 - - CASSPRGGTDTQYF TGTGCCAGCAGCCCGAGGGGTGGGACAGATACGCAGTATTTT
TRBJ1-1 TRBV28 - - CASSLWTTGMNTEAFF TGTGCCAGCAGTTTATGGACTACAGGAATGAACACTGAAGCTTTCTTT
TRBJ1-6 TRBV6-1 - TRBD1 CACSGTGDSPLHF TGTGCCTGTTCCGGGACAGGGGATTCACCCCTCCACTTT
TRBJ2-7 TRBV5-4 once TRBD2 CASSLDIAGGREQYF TGTGCCAGCAGCTTGGATATAGCGGGAGGGCGGGAACAGTACTTC
TRBJ2-2 TRBV24-1 few - CATSDPNVVTGELFF TGTGCCACCAGTGATCCAAACGTCGTCACCGGGGAGCTGTTTTTT
TRBJ1-6 TRBV2 - - CASLLIEGSPLHF TGTGCCAGTTTACTCATCGAGGGTTCACCCCTCCACTTT
TRBJ2-1 TRBV20-1 few TRBD2 CSARDVAGGGSYNEQFF TGCAGTGCTAGAGACGTAGCGGGAGGAGGATCCTACAATGAGCAGTTCTTC
TRBJ1-1 TRBV20-1 - - CSARDIRGENTEAFF TGCAGTGCTAGAGATATAAGGGGTGAGAACACTGAAGCTTTCTTT
TRBJ2-3 TRBV12-3/TRBV12-4 few TRBD2 CASRGLAGLQGGSDTQYF TGTGCCAGCAGGGGACTAGCGGGATTGCAGGGGGGATCAGATACGCAGTATTTT
TRBJ1-5 TRBV6-2/TRBV6-3 - - CASSPSGGYNQPQHF TGTGCCAGCAGTCCTTCGGGCGGCTACAATCAGCCCCAGCATTTT